This TCR beta chain was observed in a study of shared clonotypes between healthy human individuals. In the study overall: Per donor, three plates held CD4 naive cells, three held CD4 memory, two held CD8 naive and one held CD8 memory. Study conclusions and caveats: Clonotypes shared by all four donors outscored non-shared clonotypes in generation probability.

In regard to this clone: Its antigen is as yet unknown.

Terminally differentiated effector memory CD45RA+ cells were excluded by CCR7 positive selection of CD45RO-negative cells. Germline V gives CDR1 SGHAT, CDR2 FQNNGV. V lost 1 base, J lost 4 bases, and 6 bases stayed unmatched. The CDR3 is 15 amino acids. Using immunoSEQ multiplex PCR, the repertoire was profiled, and TCRdb retains in-frame clones only, with some absent. The repertoire holds roughly 570,000 clones, with roughly 98% as singletons. V gene TRBV11-2 combines with J gene TRBJ1-2, with TRBD1 matching over 7 bases. This TCR derives from a man aged 30 to 45 in good health. Source material: naive CD8+ T cells sorted from blood. For the CDR3, the DNA is TGTGCCAGCAGCTTAGGTTCAGGGGGGACCTATGGCTACACCTTC. Protein: CASSLGSGGTYGYTF. Based on the CDR3 plus reference TRBV11-2 and TRBJ1-2, the full variable domain is EAGVAQSPRYKIIEKRQSVAFWCNPISGHATLYWYQQILGQGPKLLIQFQNNGVVDDSQLPKDRFSAERLKGVDSTLKIQPAKLEDSAVYLCASSLGSGGTYGYTFGSGTRLTVV.